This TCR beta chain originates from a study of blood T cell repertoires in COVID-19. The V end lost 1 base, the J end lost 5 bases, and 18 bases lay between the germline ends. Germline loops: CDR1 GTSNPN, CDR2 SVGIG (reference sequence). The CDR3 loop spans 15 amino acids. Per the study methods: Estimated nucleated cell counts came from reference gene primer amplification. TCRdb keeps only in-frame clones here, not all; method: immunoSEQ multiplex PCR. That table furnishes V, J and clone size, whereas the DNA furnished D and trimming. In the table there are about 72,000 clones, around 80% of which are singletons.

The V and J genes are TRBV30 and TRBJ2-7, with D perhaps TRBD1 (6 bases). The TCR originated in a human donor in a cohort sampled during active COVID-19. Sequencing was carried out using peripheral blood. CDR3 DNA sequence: TGTGCCTGGAGTGGGGTGGGGGCTGGTAGACACGAGCAGTACTTC. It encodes CAWSGVGAGRHEQYF.